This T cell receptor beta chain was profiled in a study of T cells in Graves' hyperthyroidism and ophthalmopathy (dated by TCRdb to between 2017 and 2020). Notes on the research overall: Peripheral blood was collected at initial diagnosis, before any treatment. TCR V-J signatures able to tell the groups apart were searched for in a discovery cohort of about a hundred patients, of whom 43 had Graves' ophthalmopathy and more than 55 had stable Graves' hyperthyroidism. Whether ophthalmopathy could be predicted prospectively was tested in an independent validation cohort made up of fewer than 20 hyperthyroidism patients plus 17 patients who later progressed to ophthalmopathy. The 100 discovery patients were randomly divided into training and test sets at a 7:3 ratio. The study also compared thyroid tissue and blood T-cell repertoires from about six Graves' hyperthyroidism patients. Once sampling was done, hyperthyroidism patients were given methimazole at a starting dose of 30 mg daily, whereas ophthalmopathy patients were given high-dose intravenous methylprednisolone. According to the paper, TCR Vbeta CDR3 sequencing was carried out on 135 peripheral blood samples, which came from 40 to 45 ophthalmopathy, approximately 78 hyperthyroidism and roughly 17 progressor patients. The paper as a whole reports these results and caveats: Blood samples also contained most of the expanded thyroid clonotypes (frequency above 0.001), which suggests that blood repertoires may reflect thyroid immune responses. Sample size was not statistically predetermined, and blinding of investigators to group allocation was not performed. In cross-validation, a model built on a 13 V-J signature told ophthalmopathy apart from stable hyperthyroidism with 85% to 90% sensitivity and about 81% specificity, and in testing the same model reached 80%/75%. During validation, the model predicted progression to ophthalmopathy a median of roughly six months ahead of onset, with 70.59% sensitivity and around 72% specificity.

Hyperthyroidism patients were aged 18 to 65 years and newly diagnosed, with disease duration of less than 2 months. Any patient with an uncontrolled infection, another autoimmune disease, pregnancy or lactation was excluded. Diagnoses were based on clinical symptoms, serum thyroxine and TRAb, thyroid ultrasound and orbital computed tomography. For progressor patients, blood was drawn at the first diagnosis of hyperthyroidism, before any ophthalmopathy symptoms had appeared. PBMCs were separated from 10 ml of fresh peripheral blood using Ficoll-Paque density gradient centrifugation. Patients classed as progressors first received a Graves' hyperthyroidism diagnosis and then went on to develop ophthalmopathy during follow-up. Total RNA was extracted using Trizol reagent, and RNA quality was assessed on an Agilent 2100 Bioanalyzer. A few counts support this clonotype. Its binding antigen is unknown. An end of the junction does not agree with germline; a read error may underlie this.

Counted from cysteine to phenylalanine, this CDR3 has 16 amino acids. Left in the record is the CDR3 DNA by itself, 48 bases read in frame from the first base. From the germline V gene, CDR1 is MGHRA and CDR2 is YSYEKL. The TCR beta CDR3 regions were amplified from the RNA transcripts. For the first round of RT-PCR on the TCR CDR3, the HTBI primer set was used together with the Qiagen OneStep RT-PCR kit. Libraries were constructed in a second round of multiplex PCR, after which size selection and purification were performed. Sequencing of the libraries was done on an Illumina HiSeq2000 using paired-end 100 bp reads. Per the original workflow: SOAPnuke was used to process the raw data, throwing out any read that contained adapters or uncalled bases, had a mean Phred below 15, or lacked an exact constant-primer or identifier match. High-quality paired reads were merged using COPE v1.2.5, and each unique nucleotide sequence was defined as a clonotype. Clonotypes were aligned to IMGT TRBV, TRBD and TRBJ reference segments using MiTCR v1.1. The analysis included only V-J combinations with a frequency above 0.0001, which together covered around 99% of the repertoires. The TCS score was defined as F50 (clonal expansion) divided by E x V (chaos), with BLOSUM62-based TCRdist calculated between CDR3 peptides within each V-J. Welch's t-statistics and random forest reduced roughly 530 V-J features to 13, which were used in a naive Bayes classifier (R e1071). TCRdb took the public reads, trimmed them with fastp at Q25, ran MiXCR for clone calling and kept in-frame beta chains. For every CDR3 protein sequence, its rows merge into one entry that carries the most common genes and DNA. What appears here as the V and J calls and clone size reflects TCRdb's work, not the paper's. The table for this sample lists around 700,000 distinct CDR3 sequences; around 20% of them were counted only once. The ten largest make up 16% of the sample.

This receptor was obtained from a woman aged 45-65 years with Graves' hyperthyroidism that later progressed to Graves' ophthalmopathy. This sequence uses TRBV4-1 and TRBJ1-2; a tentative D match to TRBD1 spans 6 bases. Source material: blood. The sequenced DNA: TGCGCCAGCAAAACGGACAGACTTACTCCTAACTCTGGCTACACCTTC. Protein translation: CASKTDRLTPNSGYTF.